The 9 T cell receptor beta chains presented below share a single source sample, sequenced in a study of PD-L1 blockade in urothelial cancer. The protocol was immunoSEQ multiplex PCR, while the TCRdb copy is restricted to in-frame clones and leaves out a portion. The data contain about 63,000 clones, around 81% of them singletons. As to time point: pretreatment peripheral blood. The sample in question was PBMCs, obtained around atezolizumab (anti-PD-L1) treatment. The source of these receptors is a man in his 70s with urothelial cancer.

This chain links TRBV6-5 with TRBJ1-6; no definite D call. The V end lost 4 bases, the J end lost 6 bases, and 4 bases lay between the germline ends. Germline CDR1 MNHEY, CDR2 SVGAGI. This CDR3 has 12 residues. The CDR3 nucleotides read TGTGCCAGCAGTTCAGTTAATTCACCCCTCCACTTT. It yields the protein CASSSVNSPLHF.

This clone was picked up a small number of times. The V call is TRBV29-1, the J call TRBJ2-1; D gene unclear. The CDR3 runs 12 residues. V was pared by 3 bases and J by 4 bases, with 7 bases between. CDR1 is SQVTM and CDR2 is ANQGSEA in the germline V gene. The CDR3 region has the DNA TGCAGCGTTGATTCCGGGTACAATGAGCAGTTCTTC. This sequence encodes CSVDSGYNEQFF.

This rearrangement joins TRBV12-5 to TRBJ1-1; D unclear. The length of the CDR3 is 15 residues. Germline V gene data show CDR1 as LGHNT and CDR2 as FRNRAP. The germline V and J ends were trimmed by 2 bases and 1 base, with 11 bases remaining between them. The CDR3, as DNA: TGTGCTAGTGGTTTGCAAAGCGGCGGGAACACTGAAGCTTTCTTT. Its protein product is CASGLQSGGNTEAFF.

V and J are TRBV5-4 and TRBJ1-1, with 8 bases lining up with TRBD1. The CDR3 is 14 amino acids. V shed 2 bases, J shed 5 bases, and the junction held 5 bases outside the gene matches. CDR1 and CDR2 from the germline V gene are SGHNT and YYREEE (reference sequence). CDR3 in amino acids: CASSFDQGATEAFF. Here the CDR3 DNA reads TGTGCCAGCAGCTTTGATCAGGGGGCAACTGAAGCTTTCTTT.

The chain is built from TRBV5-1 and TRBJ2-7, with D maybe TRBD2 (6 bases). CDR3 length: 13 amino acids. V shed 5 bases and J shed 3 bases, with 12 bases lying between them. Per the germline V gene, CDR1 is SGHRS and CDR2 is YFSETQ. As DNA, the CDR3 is TGCGCCAGCAGGGAGGGGAGCGGCTACGAGCAGTACTTC. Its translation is CASREGSGYEQYF.

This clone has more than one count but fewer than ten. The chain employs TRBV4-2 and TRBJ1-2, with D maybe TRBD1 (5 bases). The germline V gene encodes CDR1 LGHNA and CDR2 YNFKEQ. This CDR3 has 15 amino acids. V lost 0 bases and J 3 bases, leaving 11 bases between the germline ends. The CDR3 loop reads CASSQDKGAYYGYTF. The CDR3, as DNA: TGTGCCAGCAGCCAAGATAAAGGGGCATACTATGGCTACACCTTC.

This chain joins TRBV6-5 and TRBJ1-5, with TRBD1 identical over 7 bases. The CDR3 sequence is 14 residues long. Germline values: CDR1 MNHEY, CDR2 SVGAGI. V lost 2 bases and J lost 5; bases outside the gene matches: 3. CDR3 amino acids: CASSYRGGDQPQHF. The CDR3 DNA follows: TGTGCCAGCAGTTACAGAGGGGGCGATCAGCCCCAGCATTTT.

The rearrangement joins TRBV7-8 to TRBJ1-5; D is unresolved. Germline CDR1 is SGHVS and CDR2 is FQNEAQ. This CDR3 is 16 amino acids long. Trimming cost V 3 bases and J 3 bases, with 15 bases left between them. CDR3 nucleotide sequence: TGTGCCAGCAGCTTTGAGGGAATTACCATCAATCAGCCCCAGCATTTT. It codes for CASSFEGITINQPQHF.

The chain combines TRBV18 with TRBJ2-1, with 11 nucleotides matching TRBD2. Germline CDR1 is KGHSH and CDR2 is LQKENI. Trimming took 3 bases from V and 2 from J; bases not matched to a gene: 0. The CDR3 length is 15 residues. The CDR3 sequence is CASSPGLAAYNEQFF. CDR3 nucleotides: TGTGCCAGCTCACCGGGACTAGCGGCCTACAATGAGCAGTTCTTC.